This TCR beta chain was documented in a study of CD8 T cells in ankylosing spondylitis. Germline assignment: CDR1 SSHAT and CDR2 FNYEAQ (reference sequence). CDR3 size: 13 residues. TCRdb processed the 5' RACE reads anew with MiXCR; each CDR3 protein has one entry. The sample lists hundreds of thousands of distinct CDR3 sequences; 20% to 30% were seen once. The sample holds many counts of this clonotype. The junction does not match germline at one end; this may be a read error. The TCR originated in a male donor with ankylosing spondylitis or in good health (not recorded which). The specimen sequenced was blood, either unsorted or a sorted T cell fraction (not recorded which). V usage is TRBV7-7 and J usage is TRBJ2-5; D is unresolved. The CDR3 region has the DNA TGTGCTAGCAGCTTAAGCCGCATAGAGACCCAGTACTTC. Protein product: CASSLSRIETQYF.